This T cell receptor beta chain came from a study of T cell responses to AZD1222 COVID-19 vaccine. Study outcomes and limitations: Across the whole spike, CD4 TCRs peaked at regions 160-218 and 743-854. A reported finding is that nearly half of spike-specific TCRs target unmutated variant regions.

In regard to this clone: The antigen is undetermined.

V lost 4 bases and J lost 1; bases outside the gene matches: 10. Per germline, CDR1 SGHDT and CDR2 YYEEEE. The CDR3 has 16 amino acids. The table came from immunoSEQ multiplex PCR; TCRdb's copy has only in-frame clones and leaves some out. The sample has about 130,000 clones, about 93% seen once. The material sequenced was peripheral blood, taken on day 0 of AZD1222 vaccination. The source of this sequence is an adult in good health. V gene TRBV5-6 combines with J gene TRBJ1-2, with 7 bases aligning to TRBD1. This chain's CDR3 is CASSIVGQEGNYGYTF. CDR3 in DNA: TGTGCCAGCAGCATCGTCGGACAGGAAGGTAACTATGGCTACACCTTC.